The rows below give T cell receptor beta chains drawn from one sample of a study of pediatric ulcerative colitis. The repertoire was sequenced with immunoSEQ multiplex PCR; TCRdb's copy has only in-frame clones and lacks some. The data show roughly 70,000 clones, with 70% to 90% seen just once and 3% to 4.5% held by the top ten. Sequencing was performed on blood. The receptors originated from a boy aged 10-17 years with severe ulcerative colitis. Both conserved end residues are part of each CDR3. Each record gives: J gene, clone size, D gene, V gene, CDR3 DNA, CDR3 protein. The D gene is left open where the match is weak. Only part of the rows carry a size: once, few, many, or a class if the clone is expanded.

j_gene: TRBJ2-5; abundance: -; d_gene: -; v_gene: TRBV7-2; CDR3nt: TGTGCCAGCAGCCCCGGGGCTTCTAATCGGGAGACCCAGTACTTC; CDR3aa: CASSPGASNRETQYF
j_gene: TRBJ1-4; abundance: -; d_gene: -; v_gene: TRBV4-1; CDR3nt: TGCGCCAGCACGGAGGTGCGCGGTGAAAAACTGTTTTTT; CDR3aa: CASTEVRGEKLFF
j_gene: TRBJ1-2; abundance: -; d_gene: TRBD1; v_gene: TRBV4-2; CDR3nt: TGTGCCAGCAGCTTTGAGTCCGGGACAGTTTATGGCTACACCTTC; CDR3aa: CASSFESGTVYGYTF
j_gene: TRBJ2-1; abundance: -; d_gene: TRBD2; v_gene: TRBV7-3; CDR3nt: TGTGCCAGCAGCTCGGATAGCGGGAGCTCCTACAATGAGCAGTTCTTC; CDR3aa: CASSSDSGSSYNEQFF
j_gene: TRBJ2-7; abundance: -; d_gene: -; v_gene: TRBV19; CDR3nt: TGTGCCAGTAGTAGCCCACTCGGTCCCTACGAGCAGTACTTC; CDR3aa: CASSSPLGPYEQYF
j_gene: TRBJ2-7; abundance: once; d_gene: -; v_gene: TRBV11-3; CDR3nt: TGTGCCAGCAGCTTTCCCGGGGGTTATGAGCAGTACTTC; CDR3aa: CASSFPGGYEQYF
j_gene: TRBJ1-1; abundance: -; d_gene: -; v_gene: TRBV19; CDR3nt: TGTGCCAGTAGTACCCGACTCGGGTTGAACACTGAAGCTTTCTTT; CDR3aa: CASSTRLGLNTEAFF
j_gene: TRBJ2-7; abundance: -; d_gene: TRBD2; v_gene: TRBV2; CDR3nt: TGTGCCAGCACCAATACACCGGGACTAGCGGAGTACGAGCAGTACTTC; CDR3aa: CASTNTPGLAEYEQYF
j_gene: TRBJ1-1; abundance: once; d_gene: -; v_gene: TRBV6-5; CDR3nt: TGTGCCAGCAGTTACTCCAAGACAAGCACTGAAGCTTTCTTT; CDR3aa: CASSYSKTSTEAFF
j_gene: TRBJ2-3; abundance: -; d_gene: -; v_gene: TRBV30; CDR3nt: TGTGCCTGGACCGACACAGATACGCAGTATTTT; CDR3aa: CAWTDTDTQYF
j_gene: TRBJ2-1; abundance: -; d_gene: -; v_gene: TRBV30; CDR3nt: TGTGCCTGGAGTGTTTGGGGGAGGGGGAATGAGCAGTTCTTC; CDR3aa: CAWSVWGRGNEQFF
j_gene: TRBJ1-4; abundance: -; d_gene: -; v_gene: TRBV6-6; CDR3nt: TGTGCCAGCAGCTACTTATACCGGGACAAGGAGGAAAAACTGTTTTTT; CDR3aa: CASSYLYRDKEEKLFF
j_gene: TRBJ2-1; abundance: -; d_gene: TRBD2; v_gene: TRBV5-8; CDR3nt: TGTGCCAGCAGCCCAGCGGGAGGCTGGTCTGAGCAGTTCTTC; CDR3aa: CASSPAGGWSEQFF
j_gene: TRBJ2-1; abundance: -; d_gene: -; v_gene: TRBV11-2; CDR3nt: TGTGCCAGCAGCTTAGAGCGGAACTCCTACAATGAGCAGTTCTTC; CDR3aa: CASSLERNSYNEQFF
j_gene: TRBJ2-2; abundance: -; d_gene: TRBD2; v_gene: TRBV13; CDR3nt: TGTGCCAGCAGCGGGACTAGCGGGACTCCCAACGAGCTGTTTTTT; CDR3aa: CASSGTSGTPNELFF
j_gene: TRBJ2-7; abundance: few; d_gene: TRBD2; v_gene: TRBV14; CDR3nt: TGTGCCAGCAGCCGAATCGGGGGGTACGAGCAGTACTTC; CDR3aa: CASSRIGGYEQYF
j_gene: TRBJ2-3; abundance: -; d_gene: TRBD1; v_gene: TRBV29-1; CDR3nt: TGCAGCGTTGAACGGGTACAGGGGGAGAGCACAGATACGCAGTATTTT; CDR3aa: CSVERVQGESTDTQYF
j_gene: TRBJ2-2; abundance: -; d_gene: TRBD1; v_gene: TRBV5-6; CDR3nt: TGTGCCAGCAGTTCCGGGACAGGGTTAGCCGGGGAGCTGTTTTTT; CDR3aa: CASSSGTGLAGELFF
j_gene: TRBJ2-7; abundance: -; d_gene: -; v_gene: TRBV7-9; CDR3nt: TGTGCCGTAGAGGGTTCGGACTACCCGACCTCTACCTACGAGCAGTACTTC; CDR3aa: CAVEGSDYPTSTYEQYF
j_gene: TRBJ2-1; abundance: -; d_gene: TRBD2; v_gene: TRBV5-4; CDR3nt: TGTGCCAGCAGCTGGAACCCCCCGGGGGGGGATGAGCAGTTCTTC; CDR3aa: CASSWNPPGGDEQFF
j_gene: TRBJ2-7; abundance: -; d_gene: TRBD1; v_gene: TRBV7-9; CDR3nt: TGTGCCAGCAGCCCTAAGACAGGGGGCGAGCAGTACTTC; CDR3aa: CASSPKTGGEQYF
j_gene: TRBJ2-3; abundance: -; d_gene: -; v_gene: TRBV7-6; CDR3nt: TGTGCCAGCAGCAGCACAATCATAAGCACAGATACGCAGTATTTT; CDR3aa: CASSSTIISTDTQYF
j_gene: TRBJ2-1; abundance: -; d_gene: TRBD1; v_gene: TRBV11-1; CDR3nt: TGTGCCAGCAGCTTACAGGGGGCCGACCTCAATGAGCAGTTCTTC; CDR3aa: CASSLQGADLNEQFF
j_gene: TRBJ2-1; abundance: -; d_gene: -; v_gene: TRBV28; CDR3nt: TGTGCCAGCAGTTACAATGAGCAGTTCTTC; CDR3aa: CASSYNEQFF
j_gene: TRBJ2-1; abundance: -; d_gene: -; v_gene: TRBV7-9; CDR3nt: TGTGCCAGCAGCTTAGGATCCGGCTCGTTAACGGTTGGCGAGCAGTTCTTC; CDR3aa: CASSLGSGSLTVGEQFF
j_gene: TRBJ2-5; abundance: -; d_gene: -; v_gene: TRBV29-1; CDR3nt: TGCAGCATATTGGGAAGTACCCAGTACTTC; CDR3aa: CSILGSTQYF
j_gene: TRBJ2-1; abundance: -; d_gene: -; v_gene: TRBV6-4; CDR3nt: TGTGCCAGCAAGCCGGGGTACTCCTACAATGAGCAGTTCTTC; CDR3aa: CASKPGYSYNEQFF
j_gene: TRBJ2-6; abundance: -; d_gene: TRBD2; v_gene: TRBV7-8; CDR3nt: TGTGCCAGCAGACCGTGGACTAGCGGCCAATACTCTGGGGCCAACGTCCTGACTTTC; CDR3aa: CASRPWTSGQYSGANVLTF
j_gene: TRBJ2-5; abundance: once; d_gene: -; v_gene: TRBV18; CDR3nt: TGTGCCAGCTCACCACCGAATACTAAGGAGACCCAGTACTTC; CDR3aa: CASSPPNTKETQYF
j_gene: TRBJ2-5; abundance: -; d_gene: TRBD2; v_gene: TRBV19; CDR3nt: TGTGCCAGTAGTATAAGCGGGGGGAGCCAAGAGACCCAGTACTTC; CDR3aa: CASSISGGSQETQYF
j_gene: TRBJ2-1; abundance: -; d_gene: TRBD2; v_gene: TRBV30; CDR3nt: TGTGCCTGGAGTCCGGACAGATTAGCGGGAGGGAAGGGGCGATTTATCTACAATGAGCAGTTCTTC; CDR3aa: CAWSPDRLAGGKGRFIYNEQFF
j_gene: TRBJ2-1; abundance: -; d_gene: -; v_gene: TRBV6-6; CDR3nt: TGTGCCAGCACCACAACTCCGTACAATGAGCAGTTCTTC; CDR3aa: CASTTTPYNEQFF
j_gene: TRBJ2-5; abundance: -; d_gene: TRBD2; v_gene: TRBV2; CDR3nt: TGTGCCAGCAGTCTAGCGGGTCCCCAAGAGACCCAGTACTTC; CDR3aa: CASSLAGPQETQYF
j_gene: TRBJ1-5; abundance: -; d_gene: TRBD1; v_gene: TRBV6-5; CDR3nt: TGTGCCAGCAGTACAGGGGGGGGCAATCAGCCCCAGCATTTT; CDR3aa: CASSTGGGNQPQHF
j_gene: TRBJ1-1; abundance: -; d_gene: -; v_gene: TRBV18; CDR3nt: TGTGCCAGCTCACCTCCCCCGCTGCAGGGCACTGAAGCTTTCTTT; CDR3aa: CASSPPPLQGTEAFF
j_gene: TRBJ2-7; abundance: -; d_gene: -; v_gene: TRBV10-1; CDR3nt: TGCGTCAGCAGTGATGGGCTCTCCTACGAGCAGTACTTC; CDR3aa: CVSSDGLSYEQYF
j_gene: TRBJ1-1; abundance: -; d_gene: -; v_gene: TRBV30; CDR3nt: TGTGCCTGGAGTTGGGAGGGTGAAGCTTTCTTT; CDR3aa: CAWSWEGEAFF
j_gene: TRBJ2-5; abundance: -; d_gene: TRBD2; v_gene: TRBV7-9; CDR3nt: TGTGCCAGCAGCTTAGTGGCCGGGACTAGCATGCAAGAGACCCAGTACTTC; CDR3aa: CASSLVAGTSMQETQYF
j_gene: TRBJ2-3; abundance: -; d_gene: TRBD2; v_gene: TRBV11-3; CDR3nt: TGTGCCAGCAGCTTTGAGCGGGAGGTGGTTTTTGATACGCAGTATTTT; CDR3aa: CASSFEREVVFDTQYF
j_gene: TRBJ1-1; abundance: -; d_gene: TRBD1; v_gene: TRBV5-1; CDR3nt: TGCGCCAGCAGCTTGGTTTGGTGGGACAGGTCGGACCGCACTGAAGCTTTCTTT; CDR3aa: CASSLVWWDRSDRTEAFF
j_gene: TRBJ2-1; abundance: once; d_gene: -; v_gene: TRBV7-2; CDR3nt: TGTGCCAGCAGCTTCGGACAGTACAATGAGCAGTTCTTC; CDR3aa: CASSFGQYNEQFF
j_gene: TRBJ2-7; abundance: -; d_gene: TRBD1; v_gene: TRBV7-3; CDR3nt: TGTGCCAGCAGTCCTTCGCCGGGACAGGCTTACGAGCAGTACTTC; CDR3aa: CASSPSPGQAYEQYF
j_gene: TRBJ1-2; abundance: -; d_gene: -; v_gene: TRBV14; CDR3nt: TGTGCCAGCAGCCCCGGGACATACTATGGCTACACCTTC; CDR3aa: CASSPGTYYGYTF
j_gene: TRBJ2-5; abundance: -; d_gene: TRBD1; v_gene: TRBV5-1; CDR3nt: TGCGCCAGCAGCTTGACAGGGGGAGAGACCCAGTACTTC; CDR3aa: CASSLTGGETQYF
j_gene: TRBJ1-1; abundance: few; d_gene: -; v_gene: TRBV2; CDR3nt: TGTGCCAGCGAGGGACTAAACACTGAAGCTTTCTTT; CDR3aa: CASEGLNTEAFF
j_gene: TRBJ1-2; abundance: -; d_gene: -; v_gene: TRBV18; CDR3nt: TGTGCCAGCTCCCCCCCCGGAGATATCTATGGCTACACCTTC; CDR3aa: CASSPPGDIYGYTF
j_gene: TRBJ2-5; abundance: -; d_gene: -; v_gene: TRBV21-1; CDR3nt: TGTGCCAGCAGCAAAAGGACCAAAGGGGGGACAAAAGAGACCCAGTACTTC; CDR3aa: CASSKRTKGGTKETQYF
j_gene: TRBJ1-2; abundance: -; d_gene: TRBD1; v_gene: TRBV30; CDR3nt: TGTGCCTGGACCAACCCACGGACAGGGCAAGGCTACACCTTC; CDR3aa: CAWTNPRTGQGYTF
j_gene: TRBJ2-5; abundance: -; d_gene: -; v_gene: TRBV5-1; CDR3nt: TGCGCCAGCAGCTTGCGGCCGGGCCCCCAAGAGACCCAGTACTTC; CDR3aa: CASSLRPGPQETQYF
j_gene: TRBJ2-1; abundance: -; d_gene: TRBD2; v_gene: TRBV7-3; CDR3nt: TGTGCCAGCAGCTTAGGTCTAGCGGGAGACTATGAGCAGTTCTTC; CDR3aa: CASSLGLAGDYEQFF
j_gene: TRBJ2-7; abundance: -; d_gene: -; v_gene: TRBV20-1; CDR3nt: TGCAGTGCGGGGGACCCCTACGAGCAGTACTTC; CDR3aa: CSAGDPYEQYF
j_gene: TRBJ1-3; abundance: -; d_gene: TRBD1; v_gene: TRBV7-6; CDR3nt: TGTGCCAGCAGCCCATGGGGACAGCCAAGCTCTGGAAACACCATATATTTT; CDR3aa: CASSPWGQPSSGNTIYF